The T cell receptor beta chain under discussion was sequenced for a study of CD8 T cells in ankylosing spondylitis (dated 2017 in TCRdb). The study in broad terms: The study set out to find disease-linked TCR variants by profiling T cell receptor beta repertoires in ankylosing spondylitis patients and healthy donors. Peripheral blood samples were taken, and synovial fluid was additionally collected from ankylosing spondylitis patients. The whole study cohort included some 100 healthy donors and 20 to 25 ankylosing spondylitis patients. What the research found in general, with its limitations: Some motif variants had previously been reported in the synovial fluid and blood of reactive arthritis patients, which suggests shared mechanisms of disease initiation. The disease-linked clones were reported to be significantly enriched in matched synovial fluid samples from ankylosing spondylitis patients. A CD8+ phenotype was shown by the disease-linked clones, which were found at relatively low frequencies in peripheral blood. A TCR beta motif made up of several highly homologous amino acid variants appeared to be characteristic of blood from ankylosing spondylitis patients.

Synovial fluid samples were paired with blood samples taken from the same ankylosing spondylitis patients. The CDR3 runs 17 amino acids, cysteine and phenylalanine included. The entry retains the CDR3 DNA only, 51 bases that are in frame from base 1. The germline V gene gives CDR1 as LGHNA and CDR2 as YNFKEQ. The germline V end is reduced by 4 bases and the J end by 3 bases; junction bases left unmatched: 12. This clonotype was seen only a few times. It lacks a known antigen. No base quality information exists; no much larger clone differs at one position. Sequencing used an Illumina HiSeq 2500. Quantitative 5'-RACE with molecular barcodes was used to prepare TCR beta libraries. The authors processed their data as follows. Disease-linked TCR variants were identified with a new computational method built on a probabilistic model of VDJ rearrangement. TCRdb redid the processing of the public reads, applying fastp at Q25 and MiXCR, and retained in-frame beta chains. One record per CDR3 amino acid sequence lists the most common genes and DNA. TCRdb, not the authors, supplied the V and J calls. The sample yields 150,000 to 200,000 distinct CDR3 sequences; roughly 31% were counted once. Clones ranked in the top ten supply around 6% of the sample.

What was sequenced was synovial fluid, either unsorted or a sorted T cell fraction (not recorded which). This receptor was identified in a male donor with ankylosing spondylitis. The chain is made from TRBV4-2 and TRBJ2-3, and 8 junctional nucleotides match TRBD2. Here the CDR3 is given as CASSLLNGGGGTDTQYF. The DNA sequence is as follows: TGTGCCAGCAGCCTCCTGAATGGTGGCGGGGGGACAGATACGCAGTATTTT.